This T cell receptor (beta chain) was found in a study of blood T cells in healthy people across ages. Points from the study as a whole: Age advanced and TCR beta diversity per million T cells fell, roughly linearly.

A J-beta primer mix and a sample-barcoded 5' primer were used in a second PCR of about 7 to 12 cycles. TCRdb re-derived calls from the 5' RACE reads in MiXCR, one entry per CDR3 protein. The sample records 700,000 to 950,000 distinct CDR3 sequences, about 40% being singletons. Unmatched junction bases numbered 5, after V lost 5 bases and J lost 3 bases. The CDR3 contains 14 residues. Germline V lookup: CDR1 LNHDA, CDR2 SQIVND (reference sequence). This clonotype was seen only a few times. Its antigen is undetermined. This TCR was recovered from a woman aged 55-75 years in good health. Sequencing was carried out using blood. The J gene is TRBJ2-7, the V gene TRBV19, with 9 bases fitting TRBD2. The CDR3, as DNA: TGTGCCAGTAGTCTCCGACTAGCGGACTACGAGCAGTACTTC. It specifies CASSLRLADYEQYF.